This entry describes one T cell receptor beta chain. The antigen remains unidentified. V dropped 7 bases and J dropped 10; count of bases not matched to a gene: 9. The CDR3 consists of 11 residues. Germline V gene lookup returns CDR1 SQVTM and CDR2 ANQGSEA. Over several immunoSEQ plates, each subset's genomic DNA was distributed in even portions. Sequencing was performed with immunoSEQ multiplex PCR; in TCRdb, only in-frame clones are kept and a portion is missing. The sample lists about 2.3 million clones, about nine tenths occurring once. These data originate in a study of shared clonotypes between healthy human individuals. Study-level background: Donors had three CD4 naive, three CD4 memory, two CD8 naive and one CD8 memory plate apiece.

Study-wide findings and caveats: It was anticipated that sequencing depth would influence how many clonotypes donors shared. Represented genetic and exposure-history diversity was restricted by having few donors.

The gene calls are TRBV29-1 and TRBJ1-1, with 7 bases fitting TRBD1. The sample consisted of naive CD4+ T cells from PBMCs. Described subset: CD45RA+ positively selected. This clonotype was sampled from a man between 18 and 29 years old in good health. Some clones in this sample may be carry-over from other donors' samples. The CDR3 DNA sequence: TGCAGCGCTGACACAGGGGACCGAGCTTTCTTT. This translates into CSADTGDRAFF.